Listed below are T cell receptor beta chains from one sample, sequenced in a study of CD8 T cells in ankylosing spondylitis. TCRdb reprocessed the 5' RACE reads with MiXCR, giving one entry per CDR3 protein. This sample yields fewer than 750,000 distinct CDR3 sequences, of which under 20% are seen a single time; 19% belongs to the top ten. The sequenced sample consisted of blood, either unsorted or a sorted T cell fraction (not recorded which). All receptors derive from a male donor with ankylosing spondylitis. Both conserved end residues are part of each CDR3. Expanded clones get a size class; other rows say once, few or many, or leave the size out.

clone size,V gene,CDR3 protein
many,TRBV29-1,CSVVGVEQYF
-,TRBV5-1,CASSLEGEGYTF
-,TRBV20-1,CSATPYSGRGSETQYF
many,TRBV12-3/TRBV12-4,CASSLGGGLTDTQYF
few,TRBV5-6,CASSPGWTGGISEAFF
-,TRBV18,CASSPDRAPQPQHF
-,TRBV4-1,CASSQLITGTGDSYEQYF
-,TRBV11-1,CASSLVFGFGTGGLEDEQYF
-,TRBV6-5,CASSYEEISNQPQHF
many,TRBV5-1,CASSPGQVPGEQYF
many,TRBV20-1,CSPEQGTGADTQYF
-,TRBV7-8,CASSFPPRTRVYYEQYF
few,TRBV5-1,CASSVGTGGNTEAFF
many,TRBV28,CASSATSTANTGELFF
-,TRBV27,CASSFRSTPSTDTQYF
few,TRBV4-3,CASSQDRTNNEQFF
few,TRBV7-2,CASSLKGAYGQFF
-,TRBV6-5,CASSYGGDSTEAFF
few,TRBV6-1,CASSLTGGRAEAFF
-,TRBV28,CASSNLGQGAAGNTIYF
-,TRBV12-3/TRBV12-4,CASIPGQKGGEKLFF
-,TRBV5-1,CASSLAGAGSYNEQFF
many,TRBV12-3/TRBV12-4,CASRLRAGGSEKLFF
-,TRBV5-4,CASSFGGRPDGYTF
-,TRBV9,CASSPWTEGYEQYF
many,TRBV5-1,CASTSSGVEETQYF
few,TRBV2,CASRDRSSYEQYF
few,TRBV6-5,CASSYDGSYEQYF
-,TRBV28,CASSSWGSGTGELFF
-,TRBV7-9,CASSPGQDHFTLHF
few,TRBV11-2,CASSLGDRDRENQYF
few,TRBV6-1,CATGSNNRAAEQYF
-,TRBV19,CAIGTGLYGYTF
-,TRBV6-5,CASSSSSGGETQYF
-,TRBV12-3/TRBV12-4,CASSRGTAPSFGYTF
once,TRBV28,CASSPWASSNTGELFF
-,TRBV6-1,CASKDPNTGELFF
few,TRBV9,CASSPWTGPTYEQYF